The T cell receptor beta chain described here comes from a study of blood T cells in healthy people across ages. This CDR3 has 18 residues. Germline V CDR1 and CDR2: MGHRA, YSYEKL. Trimming stripped 0 bases from V and 4 bases from J, with 21 bases between. Using a J-beta primer mix together with a sample-barcoded 5' primer, a second PCR was run for roughly 6 to 12 cycles. TCRdb re-called the 5' RACE reads through MiXCR, storing one row per CDR3 protein. The sample contains some 1.4 million distinct CDR3 sequences, approximately 40% of which appear only once. Sequencing used blood. This TCR was sampled from a woman younger than 35 in good health. The J gene is TRBJ1-2, the V gene TRBV4-1; a possible D gene is TRBD1 (6 bases). The CDR3 region is CASSQESIRGPRSYGYTF. The CDR3 nucleotides read TGCGCCAGCAGCCAAGAGTCCATCCGGGGGCCGAGAAGCTATGGCTACACCTTC.